These 27 T cell receptor beta chains originate from one sample sequenced in a study of T-cell memory formation after mild COVID-19. TCRdb passed the 5' RACE reads through MiXCR, listing each CDR3 protein once. In the table there are 300,000 to 350,000 distinct CDR3 sequences, around 15% of which are singletons. Sequencing input: PBMCs or a T cell subset sorted from them (not recorded which). Every receptor here comes from a man younger than 35 who had mild COVID-19 (a few samples of this study predate the infection). Cell type and time point are not known.

This clonotype was detected many times. V usage is TRBV12-3 or TRBV12-4 and J usage is TRBJ2-1; 14 bases are a match to TRBD2. V shed 8 bases, J shed 4 bases, and the junction held 10 bases outside the gene matches. The CDR3 runs 17 residues. The CDR3: CASCGRLAGGRYNEQFF. The CDR3 DNA reads TGTGCCAGCTGCGGAAGACTAGCGGGGGGGCGGTACAATGAGCAGTTCTTC.

This clonotype showed up just a few times. The CDR3 spells CASTKLGVQETQYF. CDR3 nucleotide sequence: TGTGCCAGCACCAAATTAGGGGTTCAAGAGACCCAGTACTTC. The chain recombines TRBV7-6 with TRBJ2-5; weak D call: TRBD1 (5 bases). The CDR3 consists of 14 residues. Germline assignment: CDR1 SGHVS and CDR2 FNYEAQ. V was clipped by 7 bases and J by 2 bases, with 14 bases between them.

Only a few counts were recorded for this clonotype. V gene TRBV4-3 combines with J gene TRBJ2-7; 7 bases line up with TRBD2. This CDR3 region has 17 residues. The germline CDR1 and CDR2 sequences are LGHNA and YSLEER. V lost 0 bases to trimming and J lost 0 bases; unmatched junction nucleotides: 8. CDR3 in DNA: TGCGCCAGCAGCCAAGATCAACCAGCGGGGCCCTCCTACGAGCAGTACGTC. Protein sequence: CASSQDQPAGPSYEQYV.

The chain carries TRBV28 and TRBJ1-3, with D uncertain. This CDR3 spans 13 amino acids. In germline, CDR1 is MDHEN, CDR2 SYDVKM. Trimming took off 8 bases at V and 4 bases at J, with 12 bases between the two ends. The CDR3 is CASLSPVGNTIYF. Written as DNA, the CDR3 is TGTGCCAGCCTTTCGCCTGTCGGAAACACCATATATTTT.

In its sample, this clonotype was seen many times. The chain carries TRBV12-3 or TRBV12-4 and TRBJ2-2; the match to TRBD1 covers 7 bases. The CDR3 has 16 amino acids. J was trimmed by 0 bases and V by 7 bases; bases with no gene match: 8. This CDR3 is CASKVLGGANTGELFF. The CDR3 nucleotides are TGTGCCAGCAAGGTGCTAGGGGGCGCGAACACCGGGGAGCTGTTTTTT.

This clonotype was seen once. The chain couples TRBV6-2 or TRBV6-3 to TRBJ2-5, with D possibly being TRBD2 (5 bases). The germline CDR1 and CDR2 sequences are MNHEY and SVGEGT. This CDR3 is 14 amino acids long. Trimming took off 2 bases at V and 4 bases at J, with 11 bases between the two ends. The CDR3 loop reads CASSYRETSETQYF. CDR3 bases: TGTGCCAGCAGTTACCGGGAAACTTCAGAGACCCAGTACTTC.

This clonotype came up a few times. The rearrangement joins TRBV20-1 to TRBJ2-1, with a tentative D call TRBD2 (5 bases). The CDR3 contains 13 residues. V gave up 2 bases and J gave up 6 bases, with 11 bases separating them. Germline V gene data show CDR1 as DFQATT and CDR2 as SNEGSKA (reference sequence). CDR3: CSARFLAVNEQFF. The CDR3 bases are TGCAGTGCTAGATTTCTAGCCGTCAATGAGCAGTTCTTC.

This clonotype was detected only a few times. Written as DNA, the CDR3 is TGTGCCAGCAGCTTATACCGGGACAGGGACACTGAAGCTTTCTTT. This codes for CASSLYRDRDTEAFF. The J gene is TRBJ1-1, the V gene TRBV5-8, with 9 bases that match TRBD1. Germline CDR1 SGHTS, CDR2 YDEGEE. The CDR3 consists of 15 residues. The V and J ends lost 2 bases and 3 bases, in that order; junction bases with no gene match: 5.

V gene TRBV12-3 or TRBV12-4 combines with J gene TRBJ1-4; D gene unclear. Trimming shortened V by 2 bases and J by 5 bases, and 6 bases separated the two germline ends. The CDR3 contains 13 residues. Here the CDR3 reads CASSLNQNEKLFF. In nucleotides, the CDR3 is TGTGCCAGCAGTTTAAACCAGAATGAAAAACTGTTTTTT.

This clonotype was seen at least ten times. The chain recombines TRBV7-2 with TRBJ1-2; 7 bases line up with TRBD1. The CDR3 is made up of 15 amino acids. CDR1 SGHTA and CDR2 FQGNSA come from the germline V gene. The trim removed 7 bases at V and 2 bases at J, leaving 10 bases unmatched. CDR3 sequence (DNA): TGTGCCAGCACCAACACCCTACAGGGGAACTATGGCTACACCTTC. This sequence encodes CASTNTLQGNYGYTF.

This clonotype appeared a few times. The chain combines TRBV29-1 with TRBJ2-5, with TRBD2 matching over 7 bases. V was clipped by 2 bases and J by 5 bases; unmatched bases: 2. CDR3 length: 12 amino acids. The germline V gene encodes CDR1 SQVTM and CDR2 ANQGSEA. CDR3 residues: CSVERGGETQYF. CDR3 bases: TGCAGCGTTGAACGGGGAGGGGAGACCCAGTACTTC.

Concerning this clonotype itself: Its ends do not fully match the called genes, so a read error is possible. The V gene is TRBV28, the J gene TRBJ2-1, with 15 bases identical to TRBD2. This CDR3 region has 20 residues. Germline V gene lookup returns CDR1 MDHEN and CDR2 SYDVKM. CDR3 nucleotides: TGTGCCAGCAGTATATGGGGACTAGCGGGGGGATTGAGCTCCTACAATGAGCAGTTCTTC. It yields the protein CASSIWGLAGGLSSYNEQFF. The variable domain in full, completed from reference TRBV28 and TRBJ2-1, reads DVKVTQSSRYLVKRTGEKVFLECVQDMDHENMFWYRQDPGLGLRLIYFSYDVKMKEKGDIPEGYSVSREKKERFSLILESASTNQTSMYLCASSIWGLAGGLSSYNEQFFGPGTRLTVL.

The table lists this clonotype with many counts. V is TRBV7-9 and J is TRBJ2-7; D perhaps matches TRBD1 (5 bases). The CDR3 sequence is 12 residues long. V shed 4 bases and J shed 3 bases, with 7 bases lying between them. Germline V gives CDR1 SEHNR, CDR2 FQNEAQ (reference sequence). The CDR3 bases are TGTGCCAGCAGCTCGGACATCTACGAGCAGTACGTC. It specifies CASSSDIYEQYV.

V gene TRBV6-6 combines with J gene TRBJ1-1, with D tentatively TRBD1 (6 bases). V shed 5 bases and J shed 5 bases, with 18 bases lying between them. The CDR3 has 15 amino acids. Germline CDR1 and CDR2: MNHNY and SVGAGI (reference sequence). In DNA form, the CDR3 reads TGTGCCAGCAGTCGACGACAGGACCAAGGGACTGAAGCTTTCTTT. This translates into CASSRRQDQGTEAFF.

The V call is TRBV29-1, the J call TRBJ2-3; no clear D gene. Trimming took off 6 bases at V and 2 bases at J, with 12 bases between the two ends. CDR3 size: 13 residues. The V gene's germline CDR1 is SQVTM and CDR2 ANQGSEA. The CDR3 loop reads CSVLEWNTDTQYF. The CDR3 DNA follows: TGCAGCGTCCTGGAGTGGAACACAGATACGCAGTATTTT.

The table lists this clonotype with many counts. The rearrangement joins TRBV20-1 to TRBJ2-1; D unresolved. The CDR3 totals 12 residues. The germline CDR1 and CDR2 sequences are DFQATT and SNEGSKA (reference sequence). Trimming cost V 6 bases and J 4 bases, with 10 bases left between them. The CDR3 nucleotides are TGCAGTGCCCGTGTGGCATACAATGAGCAGTTCTTC. Translated, it gives CSARVAYNEQFF.

There are many counts of this clonotype. The chain joins TRBV5-6 to TRBJ1-5; no firm D call. CDR3 length: 15 amino acids. Germline V CDR1 and CDR2: SGHDT, YYEEEE. The germline V and J ends were trimmed by 5 bases and 1 base, with 13 bases remaining between them. The CDR3 spells CASSKTSGSNQPQHF. DNA for the CDR3: TGTGCCAGCAGTAAGACCTCTGGAAGCAATCAGCCCCAGCATTTT.

This clonotype was seen a few times. This chain connects TRBV12-3 or TRBV12-4 to TRBJ2-2; weak D call: TRBD2 (8 bases). V dropped 7 bases and J dropped 5 bases, with 23 bases sitting between them. The CDR3 length is 17 residues. The CDR3 region is CASKKRGRQGGTGELFF. The CDR3 bases are TGTGCCAGCAAAAAGCGGGGGAGACAGGGAGGGACCGGGGAGCTGTTTTTT.

CDR3 bases: TGTGCCAGCAGTCCCCATACCGGGACAGAGCGCACCGGGGAGCTGTTTTTT. Its translation: CASSPHTGTERTGELFF. The chain couples TRBV28 to TRBJ2-2; 7 nucleotides line up with TRBD1. CDR1 is MDHEN and CDR2 is SYDVKM in the germline V gene. V was clipped by 5 bases and J by 4 bases; unmatched bases: 13. The CDR3 spans 17 residues.

The rearrangement joins TRBV7-9 to TRBJ2-1, with 7 bases fitting TRBD2. V shed 4 bases and J 9 bases; nucleotides not matched to a gene: 15. CDR3 length: 16 residues. CDR1 SEHNR and CDR2 FQNEAQ come from the germline V gene (reference sequence). DNA for the CDR3: TGTGCCAGCAGCTCCGGGACGGTGGGGGAGGGTGCTGAGCAGTTCTTC. It is translated as CASSSGTVGEGAEQFF.

This clonotype was found a few times. The chain combines TRBV28 with TRBJ1-1; no reliable D call. Trimming left V 5 bases short and J 5 bases short, with 9 bases between. CDR3 length: 12 amino acids. Germline V CDR1 and CDR2: MDHEN, SYDVKM. In nucleotides, the CDR3 is TGTGCCAGCAGTCCGTCGTGGACTGAAGCTTTCTTT. Translated: CASSPSWTEAFF.

The genes are TRBV5-1 and TRBJ2-5, with 8 bases fitting TRBD2. The germline CDR1 and CDR2 sequences are SGHRS and YFSETQ. V lost 4 bases and J lost 0; bases outside the gene matches: 11. CDR3 length equals 17 residues. In DNA, the CDR3 is TGCGCCAGCAGCCTCGGGGGAGGAGCGGGAGACCAAGAGACCCAGTACTTC. Protein sequence: CASSLGGGAGDQETQYF.

This rearrangement joins TRBV11-2 to TRBJ2-7; D is possibly TRBD1 (6 bases). The CDR3 spans 14 residues. Germline V gives CDR1 SGHAT, CDR2 FQNNGV. The V end lost 1 base, the J end lost 2 bases, and 9 bases lay between the germline ends. The CDR3 nucleotides are TGTGCCAGCAGCTTAGGGCAGGGGACCTACGAGCAGTACGTC. This codes for CASSLGQGTYEQYV.

The J gene is TRBJ2-7, the V gene TRBV2, with unresolved D. The CDR3 contains 15 residues. Germline loops: CDR1 SNHLY, CDR2 FYNNEI. Trimming pared 5 bases from V and 0 bases from J, leaving 14 bases between. The CDR3 DNA is TGTGCCAGCAGTTCCGGGTCATTAAGCTCCTACGAGCAGTACGTC. Translating it yields CASSSGSLSSYEQYV.

DNA for the CDR3: TGTGCCAGCAGTTACGGGACAGGCGAGGGCTACACCTTC. The encoded protein is CASSYGTGEGYTF. The chain couples TRBV6-6 to TRBJ1-2, with TRBD1 identical over 8 bases. CDR1 is MNHNY and CDR2 is SVGAGI in the germline V gene (reference sequence). The junction had 4 bases not matched to a gene; V was cut back by 2 bases and J by 8 bases. The CDR3 is made up of 13 amino acids.

This clonotype was detected many times. The chain links TRBV6-2 or TRBV6-3 to TRBJ2-1, with D perhaps matching TRBD2 (6 bases). CDR1 is MNHEY, CDR2 SVGEGT, per germline. Trimming left V 7 bases short and J 7 bases short, with 17 bases between. CDR3 length: 14 residues. The CDR3 protein is CASTFHAGGNEQFF. In DNA form, the CDR3 reads TGTGCCAGCACCTTCCACGCAGGAGGGAATGAGCAGTTCTTC.

J is TRBJ2-2 and V is TRBV5-5, with TRBD1 as a possible D gene (6 bases). V was trimmed by 7 bases and J by 5 bases, leaving 9 bases between them. This CDR3 region has 12 residues. Germline loops: CDR1 SGHKS, CDR2 YYEKEE (reference sequence). Here the CDR3 DNA reads TGTGCCAGCCAGAGGGGGACCGGGGAGCTGTTTTTT. Its protein product is CASQRGTGELFF.